This T cell receptor (beta chain) comes out of a study of human versus mouse CDR3 diversity and MHC coevolution. Overall study context: Between about 0.6 x 10^7 and 1.6 x 10^7 valid reads came from each sample.

Sequencing used immunoSEQ multiplex PCR; TCRdb keeps in-frame clones, though not all of them. Among 80,000 or so clones, 90% to 95% were seen once, and the ten largest hold 1.3% to 1.5%. This CDR3 is built from 13 residues. Germline V gene sequence: CDR1 SGHNT, CDR2 YYREEE (reference sequence). With 4 bases clipped from V and 2 bases from J, the junction kept 2 bases outside the gene matches. Regarding this clone: Its antigen is not identified.

Study-wide findings and caveats: Compared with mice, human CDR3s carried more deletions and insertions on average.

The chain carries TRBV5-4 and TRBJ1-2; TRBD1 matches 7 bases. Specimen: naive CD4+ T cells from blood. Subset noted: CD45RO-negative CD62L-positive naive CD4 T cells. The sequence was collected from a person between 25 and 70 years old in good health. The CDR3 region has the DNA TGTGCCAGCAGCGTGGACAGGAACTATGGCTACACCTTC. Its translation is CASSVDRNYGYTF.